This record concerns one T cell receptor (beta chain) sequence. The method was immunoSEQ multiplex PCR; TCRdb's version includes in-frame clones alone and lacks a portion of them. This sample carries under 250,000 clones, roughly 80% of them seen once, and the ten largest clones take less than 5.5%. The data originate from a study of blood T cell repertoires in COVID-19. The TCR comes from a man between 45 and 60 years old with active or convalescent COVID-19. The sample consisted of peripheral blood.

In nucleotides, the CDR3 is TGTGCCAGCAGTTTCACCGGGACTAGTCGGAGAGAGACCCAGTACTTC. Protein: CASSFTGTSRRETQYF. V and J are TRBV6-5 and TRBJ2-5; 8 nucleotides line up with TRBD2. This CDR3 comprises 16 residues. J gave up 4 bases and V 4 bases, and 11 bases lay outside the gene matches. Germline-derived CDR1 and CDR2 are MNHEY and SVGAGI.